This T cell receptor beta chain was profiled in a study of cytomegalovirus exposure and HLA in healthy donors. Across the whole study: HLA-typed donors were the source of around 77 million unique TCRs held in an early data release.

Germline lookup yields CDR1 GTSNPN and CDR2 SVGIG (reference sequence). Trimming took 2 bases from V and 1 from J; bases not matched to a gene: 13. This CDR3 contains 17 residues. Study conclusions and caveats: TCR beta sequences reportedly predicted most subjects' HLA-A and HLA-B alleles accurately.

Concerning this clone itself: Its antigen is as yet unknown.

Both 60 Vbeta primers and 13 Jbeta primers went into the PCR. Sequencing was performed with immunoSEQ multiplex PCR; in TCRdb, only in-frame clones are kept and a portion is missing. This sample has about 170,000 clones; 80% to 90% occur once, and the top ten carry about 2.5%. This clonotype was sampled from a man aged 25-40 years in good health and CMV-seropositive. The chain employs TRBV30 and TRBJ2-7, with 8 positions matching TRBD1. Specimen: PBMCs. CDR3 DNA sequence: TGTGCCTGGAGTCGTAAGCTGGACAGGGAATTATCCTACGAGCAGTACTTC. Its protein product is CAWSRKLDRELSYEQYF. Full variable domain (rest looked up from reference TRBV30 and TRBJ2-7): SQTIHQWPATLVQPVGSPLSLECTVEGTSNPNLYWYRQAAGRGLQLLFYSVGIGQISSEVPQNLSASRPQDRQFILSSKKLLLSDSGFYLCAWSRKLDRELSYEQYFGPGTRLTVT.